One sample yielded the 13 T cell receptor beta chains listed below, sequenced in a study of regulatory T cells in long-lasting Graves disease. Stated time point: newly diagnosed GD, antithyroid drugs for less than 3 months. Following extraction of RNA from PBMCs, that RNA was used to make the TCR library. CDR3-region Arm-PCR and iRepertoire HTBI primers produced the TCR beta libraries. TCRdb processed the multiplex PCR reads anew with MiXCR; each CDR3 protein has one entry. Counted here are a few hundred thousand distinct CDR3 sequences, over 9.5% occurring once; the ten biggest clones make up under 20%. These data also formed part of another study, on T cells in Graves' hyperthyroidism and ophthalmopathy.

Material: peripheral blood mononuclear cells (PBMCs), obtained at new diagnosis, from a patient treated with antithyroid drugs. All receptors derive from a woman aged 18 to 35 with Graves disease.

CDR3 nucleotides: TGTGCCAGCAGTACGGGGGGGGTAGGGGGCAATCAGCCCCAGCATTTT. It encodes CASSTGGVGGNQPQHF. The chain is built from TRBV6-2 or TRBV6-3 and TRBJ1-5; the D gene is possibly TRBD1 (5 bases). Per germline, CDR1 MNHEY and CDR2 SVGEGT. The CDR3 covers 16 residues. The ends were cut back, 5 bases at V and 2 bases at J, with 16 bases in the middle.

This clonotype was recorded at least ten times. The V call is TRBV28, the J call TRBJ2-1, with 14 positions matching TRBD2. The ends lost 4 bases at V and 3 bases at J; junction bases unmatched: 14. The CDR3 loop spans 20 amino acids. Germline CDR1 reads MDHEN; CDR2 reads SYDVKM. The CDR3 is CASSSGRWTSGRYLYNEQFF. In DNA, the CDR3 is TGTGCCAGCAGTTCAGGACGGTGGACTAGCGGGAGGTACCTCTACAATGAGCAGTTCTTC. The entire variable domain, with the rest obtained from reference TRBV28 and TRBJ2-1, is as follows: DVKVTQSSRYLVKRTGEKVFLECVQDMDHENMFWYRQDPGLGLRLIYFSYDVKMKEKGDIPEGYSVSREKKERFSLILESASTNQTSMYLCASSSGRWTSGRYLYNEQFFGPGTRLTVL.

This clonotype was picked up a small number of times. Just one base apart from a much larger clone, this may be a read error. This chain joins TRBV2 and TRBJ2-2; the D gene is possibly TRBD2 (5 bases). The germline V gene encodes CDR1 SNHLY and CDR2 FYNNEI. This CDR3 spans 14 amino acids. CDR3 amino acids: CASSIRVNTGELSF. Written as DNA, the CDR3 is TGTGCCAGCAGTATTCGAGTGAACACCGGGGAGCTGTCTTTT.

This clonotype was seen repeatedly, ten times or more. The CDR3 region has the DNA TGCAGCGTTGGTATGGTAGAGGGTTCCTACGAGCAGTACTTC. Translated, it gives CSVGMVEGSYEQYF. The chain has TRBV29-1 and TRBJ2-7; maybe TRBD2 (5 bases). The CDR3 is made up of 14 amino acids. Germline values: CDR1 SQVTM, CDR2 ANQGSEA. With 4 bases removed from V and 1 base from J, the gap between germline ends came to 14 bases.

The V call is TRBV19, the J call TRBJ1-2; tentative D call: TRBD1 (5 bases). Trimming took off 4 bases at V and 6 bases at J, with 18 bases between the two ends. CDR1 is LNHDA and CDR2 is SQIVND in the germline V gene (reference sequence). The CDR3 has 15 amino acids. The CDR3 reads CASSRFWQGEDGYTF. DNA of the CDR3: TGTGCCAGTAGTAGATTTTGGCAGGGTGAAGATGGCTACACCTTC.

The sample holds many counts of this clonotype. The chain links TRBV29-1 to TRBJ1-1; D unclear. V was shortened by 7 bases and J by 6 bases, with 12 bases between the two germline ends. From germline, CDR1 is SQVTM and CDR2 ANQGSEA. The CDR3 is 11 amino acids. Here the CDR3 reads CSAGGGPEAFF. CDR3 in DNA: TGCAGCGCTGGAGGTGGGCCTGAAGCTTTCTTT. Full variable domain (missing parts from reference TRBV29-1 and TRBJ1-1): SAVISQKPSRDICQRGTSLTIQCQVDSQVTMMFWYRQQPGQSLTLIATANQGSEATYESGFVIDKFPISRPNLTFSTLTVSNMSPEDSSIYLCSAGGGPEAFFGQGTRLTVV.

The gene calls are TRBV28 and TRBJ2-1; 7 bases align to TRBD2. Germline values: CDR1 MDHEN, CDR2 SYDVKM. The CDR3 is 12 residues long. V shed 8 bases and J 5 bases; nucleotides not matched to a gene: 3. This CDR3 is CASWSGNNEQFF. Here the CDR3 DNA reads TGTGCCAGCTGGAGCGGGAACAATGAGCAGTTCTTC.

This clonotype was counted only a few times. This may arise from a read error, as a much more abundant clone is one base away. The rearrangement uses TRBV2 and TRBJ1-2; D gene ambiguous. This CDR3 is 13 amino acids long. Germline assignment: CDR1 SNHLY and CDR2 FYNNEI. The CDR3 bases are TGTGCCAGCAGAACCACCCAGGACTATGGCTACGCCTTC. Translating gives CASRTTQDYGYAF.

This clonotype was detected many times. This chain connects TRBV7-2 to TRBJ2-1, with D maybe TRBD2 (5 bases). The CDR3 length is 15 residues. Trimming left V 5 bases short and J 0 bases short, with 11 bases between. Germline-derived CDR1 and CDR2 are SGHTA and FQGNSA. The CDR3, as DNA: TGTGCCAGCAGCATTCCGGGGTTCTCCTACAATGAGCAGTTCTTC. This codes for CASSIPGFSYNEQFF.

Remarks on this clonotype: This likely stems from a read error, as it lies one base from a far larger clone. The chain uses TRBV7-2 and TRBJ2-1; 9 nucleotides match TRBD2. The germline V gene has CDR1 SGHTA and CDR2 FQGNSA. This CDR3 spans 13 amino acids. V shed 6 bases, J shed 5 bases, and the junction held 2 bases outside the gene matches. CDR3 DNA sequence: TGTGCCAGCAGGCGGGGGGGCGACAATGAGCAGTTCTTC. Amino acids: CASRRGGDNEQFF.

This clonotype occurred many times. The chain employs TRBV7-9 and TRBJ2-3; TRBD1 might be the D (7 bases). Germline loops: CDR1 SEHNR, CDR2 FQNEAQ (reference sequence). The CDR3 loop spans 13 amino acids. V lost 10 bases to trimming and J lost 4 bases, with 15 bases between them. In DNA form, the CDR3 reads TGTGCCACATCAGGGGGGAGGCCAGATACGCAGTATTTT. Its protein product is CATSGGRPDTQYF.

This clonotype came up many times. The chain carries TRBV2 and TRBJ2-5; D ambiguous. Germline CDR1 reads SNHLY; CDR2 reads FYNNEI. V lost 5 bases and J 0 bases, leaving 10 bases between the germline ends. The CDR3 is 14 residues long. The CDR3 sequence is CASSFDGNQETQYF. Written as DNA, the CDR3 is TGTGCCAGCAGTTTTGACGGCAACCAAGAGACCCAGTACTTC.

This clonotype appeared many times. The chain employs TRBV6-2 or TRBV6-3 and TRBJ1-2; D gene ambiguous. V lost 2 bases, J lost 2 bases, and 12 bases lay in between. Per germline, CDR1 MNHEY and CDR2 SVGEGT. The CDR3 spans 15 residues. CDR3 bases: TGTGCCAGCAGTTACCGCCGACAAAGGAACTATGGCTACACCTTC. It translates to CASSYRRQRNYGYTF.